Listed here are 20 T cell receptor beta chains from one sample, sequenced in a study of read filtering for tumor transcriptome and immune sequencing. The library was built from about 370 ng RNA with molecular barcoded adaptors for alpha/delta and beta/gamma chains. Via MiXCR, TCRdb re-called the reads, giving one row per CDR3 protein. The repertoire includes over 25,000 distinct CDR3 sequences, around an eighth of them detected once, and roughly two fifths sits in the top ten. The sample consisted of a population of CD138-negative cells sorted from bone marrow. The receptors shown here come from a donor aged 40 or older with multiple myeloma.

This clonotype was seen repeatedly, ten times or more. This sequence joins TRBV11-3 and TRBJ2-1, with D uncertain. CDR1 is SGHNT and CDR2 is YENEEA in the germline V gene. V lost 1 base, J lost 7 bases, and 8 bases lay in between. This CDR3 is 13 amino acids long. The chain's CDR3 is CASSLGYPNEQFF. CDR3 in DNA: TGTGCCAGCAGCTTAGGTTATCCGAATGAGCAGTTCTTC.

Concerning this clonotype: One end of the junction fails to match germline, which may point to a read error. This rearrangement joins TRBV12-3 or TRBV12-4 to TRBJ2-3; no firm D call. The CDR3 is 14 amino acids. The CDR3 here is CASRLGSLTDTQYF. In nucleotides, the CDR3 is TGTGCCAGCAGATTAGGGTCCCTCACAGATACGCAGTATTTT.

This clonotype was found many times. The chain uses TRBV7-8 and TRBJ2-3; 11 nucleotides line up with TRBD2. Germline CDR1 is SGHVS and CDR2 is FQNEAQ. The CDR3 spans 16 residues. V lost 5 bases, J lost 2 bases, and 6 bases stayed unmatched. The CDR3 DNA is TGTGCCAGCAGCCCGCGACTAGCGGGGATCACAGATACGCAGTATTTT. Its translation: CASSPRLAGITDTQYF.

This chain connects TRBV12-3 or TRBV12-4 to TRBJ2-1; 7 bases agree with TRBD2. CDR3 size: 14 residues. J lost 10 bases, V lost 3 bases, and 9 bases had no gene match. The CDR3 coding sequence is TGTGCCAGCAGTTTGGGGTTTGGCGGGAGCGAGCAGTTCTTC. Translating gives CASSLGFGGSEQFF.

At least ten counts were recorded for this clonotype. V gene TRBV3-1 combines with J gene TRBJ2-6, with D hard to call. The length of the CDR3 is 17 residues. Germline V lookup: CDR1 LGHDT, CDR2 YNNKEL (reference sequence). V shed 0 bases and J shed 1 base, with 10 bases lying between them. This CDR3 reads CASSQDRAASGANVLTF. The CDR3 coding sequence is TGTGCCAGCAGCCAAGATCGGGCAGCGTCTGGGGCCAACGTCCTGACTTTC.

This clonotype appeared many times. This sequence joins TRBV15 and TRBJ2-1; TRBD1 matches 9 bases. Germline loops: CDR1 LNHNV, CDR2 YYDKDF (reference sequence). Trimming removed 0 bases from V and 10 bases from J; junction bases left unmatched: 7. CDR3 length: 15 amino acids. CDR3 sequence: CATSRDRGTGNEQFF. The CDR3 DNA is TGTGCCACCAGCAGAGATCGGGGGACAGGGAACGAGCAGTTCTTC.

The table lists this clonotype with many counts. The V gene is TRBV28, the J gene TRBJ2-5; tentatively, D is TRBD1 (5 bases). V dropped 6 bases and J dropped 5 bases, with 19 bases sitting between them. From germline, CDR1 is MDHEN and CDR2 SYDVKM. This CDR3 contains 15 residues. CDR3 bases: TGTGCCAGCAGGACAAGACTCCAGGGATTGGAGACCCAGTACTTC. Translating it yields CASRTRLQGLETQYF.

This clonotype was counted at least ten times. Here the CDR3 reads CASSLAERHSGANVLTF. In DNA form, the CDR3 reads TGTGCTAGTAGCTTAGCCGAGCGCCATTCTGGGGCCAACGTCCTGACTTTC. The J gene is TRBJ2-6, the V gene TRBV7-6, with unresolved D. Germline-derived CDR1 and CDR2 are SGHVS and FNYEAQ. The CDR3 has 17 amino acids.

This clonotype was seen repeatedly, ten times or more. V is TRBV20-1 and J is TRBJ2-7, with 10 bases lining up with TRBD1. The CDR3 spans 14 residues. Germline lookup yields CDR1 DFQATT and CDR2 SNEGSKA (reference sequence). With V trimmed by 4 bases and J by 1 base, 4 bases remained unmatched. The CDR3 loop reads CSATGTGVSYEQYF. Written as DNA, the CDR3 is TGCAGTGCTACCGGGACAGGGGTATCCTACGAGCAGTACTTC.

The sample holds many counts of this clonotype. V is TRBV4-2 and J is TRBJ2-1; TRBD2 aligns across 9 bases. V gave up 1 base and J gave up 9 bases; unmatched junction bases: 7. This CDR3 is 15 amino acids long. Germline assignment: CDR1 LGHNA and CDR2 YNFKEQ. The CDR3 reads CASSQVIAGVSEQFF. In DNA, the CDR3 is TGTGCCAGCAGCCAAGTTATAGCGGGAGTCAGTGAGCAGTTCTTC.

This clonotype occurred a few times. The chain couples TRBV7-9 to TRBJ2-5; the D gene is possibly TRBD1 (7 bases). Trimming pared 6 bases from V and 12 bases from J, leaving 20 bases between. This CDR3 has 13 amino acids. Germline CDR1 is SEHNR and CDR2 is FQNEAQ (reference sequence). CDR3 bases: TGTGCCAGCAGTTCAGTACAGGGGACTGGAAAGTACTTC. Amino acid sequence: CASSSVQGTGKYF.

With regard to this clonotype: This may stem from a read error, because a much larger clone lies one nucleotide away. The V and J genes are TRBV6-2 or TRBV6-3 and TRBJ2-7; 11 bases are a match to TRBD2. This CDR3 is 17 amino acids long. The germline gives CDR1 MNHEY, CDR2 SVGEGT. Germline trimming cut 2 bases from V and 3 bases from J; bases unmatched to any gene: 9. The CDR3 DNA sequence: TGTGCCAGCAGTTACCCCGGGACTAGCGGACCCGTCTACGAGCAGTACTTC. The encoded protein is CASSYPGTSGPVYEQYF.

In this sample, this clonotype turned up many times. The V call is TRBV29-1, the J call TRBJ1-5, with 7 bases lining up with TRBD1. V shed 2 bases, J shed 5 bases, and the junction held 3 bases outside the gene matches. The CDR3 covers 13 residues. Per germline, CDR1 SQVTM and CDR2 ANQGSEA. In nucleotides, the CDR3 is TGCAGCGTTGAATTAGGGACAGATCAGCCCCAGCATTTT. Translated, it gives CSVELGTDQPQHF.

Ten or more counts support this clonotype. V and J are TRBV7-9 and TRBJ2-1, with D perhaps TRBD1 (6 bases). In germline, CDR1 is SEHNR, CDR2 FQNEAQ (reference sequence). This CDR3 is built from 14 residues. The germline V and J ends were trimmed by 8 bases and 3 bases, with 14 bases remaining between them. CDR3 sequence (DNA): TGTGCCAGCGGTTTACAGGGCCACTACAATGAGCAGTTCTTC. This gives the protein CASGLQGHYNEQFF.

This clonotype was counted many times. This chain links TRBV7-2 with TRBJ2-7, with unresolved D. This CDR3 has 14 amino acids. Germline V lookup: CDR1 SGHTA, CDR2 FQGNSA. The V and J ends lost 1 base and 0 bases respectively, with 7 bases between them. The DNA of the CDR3 is TGTGCCAGCAGCTTAGGTAGGAGCTCCTACGAGCAGTACTTC. Translated, it gives CASSLGRSSYEQYF.

Comment on this clonotype: In this CDR3 the conserved last residue, phenylalanine or tryptophan, is missing, so a read error is likely. It is unclear where the CDR3 begins or ends on the DNA, so no DNA is shown, and the CDR3 is as TCRdb lists it. The V gene is TRBV14, the J gene TRBJ2-1; TRBD2 is the table's D call and was not checked against the DNA. Germline V lookup: CDR1 SGHDN, CDR2 FVKESK. The CDR3 has 16 amino acids, counting both end residues. CDR3 residues: CASSFASGRGNNEQLC.

This clonotype was observed at least ten times. The rearrangement uses TRBV27 and TRBJ2-3, with D maybe TRBD2 (6 bases). The CDR3 has 11 residues. The germline gives CDR1 MNHEY, CDR2 SMNVEV (reference sequence). V was cut by 11 bases and J by 4 bases, with 10 bases left in between. CDR3: CASSGADTQYF. The DNA for the CDR3 is TGTGCCTCCTCGGGAGCAGATACGCAGTATTTT.

This clonotype came up many times. The chain couples TRBV6-6 to TRBJ2-1; D call uncertain. V lost 5 bases to trimming and J lost 8 bases, with 7 bases between them. Germline CDR1 is MNHNY and CDR2 is SVGAGI (reference sequence). CDR3 length: 11 residues. The CDR3 DNA reads TGTGCCAGCAGTCGGGCGGATGAGCAGTTCTTC. Its translation is CASSRADEQFF.

Note on this clonotype: Just one base apart from a much larger clone, this may be a read error. The CDR3 loop is CASSGVGLSADTQYF. The CDR3 bases are TGTGCCAGCAGCGGAGTCGGTCTTAGCGCAGATACGCAGTATTTT. V and J are TRBV11-1 and TRBJ2-3; D possibly corresponds to TRBD2 (5 bases). This CDR3 region has 15 residues. Trimming left V 5 bases short and J 4 bases short, with 16 bases between. Per the germline V gene, CDR1 is SGHAT and CDR2 is FQDESV (reference sequence). The whole variable domain, filled in from reference TRBV11-1 and TRBJ2-3, reads EAEVAQSPRYKITEKSQAVAFWCDPISGHATLYWYRQILGQGPELLVQFQDESVVDDSQLPKDRFSAERLKGVDSTLKIQPAELGDSAMYLCASSGVGLSADTQYFGPGTRLTVL.

The table lists this clonotype with many counts. This chain connects TRBV12-3 or TRBV12-4 to TRBJ1-1; 7 nucleotides agree with TRBD1. After removal of 7 bases from V and 1 base from J, the junction contained 9 bases not matched to a gene. The CDR3 length is 15 residues. For the CDR3, the DNA is TGTGCCAGCACCTTTAGCCAGGGGGGGAACACTGAAGCTTTCTTT. It codes for CASTFSQGGNTEAFF.